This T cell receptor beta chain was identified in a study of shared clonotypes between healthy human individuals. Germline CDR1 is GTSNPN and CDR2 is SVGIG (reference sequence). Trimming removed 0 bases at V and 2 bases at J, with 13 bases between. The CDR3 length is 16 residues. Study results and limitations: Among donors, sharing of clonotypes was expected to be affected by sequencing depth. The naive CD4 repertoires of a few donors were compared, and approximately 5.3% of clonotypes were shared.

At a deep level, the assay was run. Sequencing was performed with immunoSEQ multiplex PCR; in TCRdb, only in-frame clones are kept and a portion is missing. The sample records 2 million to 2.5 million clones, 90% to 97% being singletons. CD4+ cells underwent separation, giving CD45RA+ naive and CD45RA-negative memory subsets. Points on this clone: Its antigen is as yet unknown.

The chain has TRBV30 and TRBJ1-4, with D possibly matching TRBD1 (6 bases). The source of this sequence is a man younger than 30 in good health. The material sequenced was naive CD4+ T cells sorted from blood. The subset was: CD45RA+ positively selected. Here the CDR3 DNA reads TGTGCCTGGAGTGTAAGGGGGGCTACCACTAATGAAAAACTGTTTTTT. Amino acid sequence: CAWSVRGATTNEKLFF.